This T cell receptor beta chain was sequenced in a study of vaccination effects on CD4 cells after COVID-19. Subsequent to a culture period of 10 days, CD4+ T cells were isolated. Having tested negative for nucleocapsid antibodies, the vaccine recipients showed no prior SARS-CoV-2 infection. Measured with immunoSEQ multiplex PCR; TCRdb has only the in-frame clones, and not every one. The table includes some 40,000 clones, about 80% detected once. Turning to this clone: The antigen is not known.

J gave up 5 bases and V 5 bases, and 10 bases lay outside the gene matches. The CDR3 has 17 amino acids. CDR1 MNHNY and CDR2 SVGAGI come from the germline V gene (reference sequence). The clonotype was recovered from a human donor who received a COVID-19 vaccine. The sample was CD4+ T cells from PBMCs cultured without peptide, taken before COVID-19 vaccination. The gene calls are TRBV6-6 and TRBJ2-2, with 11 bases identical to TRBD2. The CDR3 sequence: CASSPLRLAGQTGELFF. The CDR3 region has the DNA TGTGCCAGCAGTCCACTAAGACTAGCGGGGCAGACCGGGGAGCTGTTTTTT.